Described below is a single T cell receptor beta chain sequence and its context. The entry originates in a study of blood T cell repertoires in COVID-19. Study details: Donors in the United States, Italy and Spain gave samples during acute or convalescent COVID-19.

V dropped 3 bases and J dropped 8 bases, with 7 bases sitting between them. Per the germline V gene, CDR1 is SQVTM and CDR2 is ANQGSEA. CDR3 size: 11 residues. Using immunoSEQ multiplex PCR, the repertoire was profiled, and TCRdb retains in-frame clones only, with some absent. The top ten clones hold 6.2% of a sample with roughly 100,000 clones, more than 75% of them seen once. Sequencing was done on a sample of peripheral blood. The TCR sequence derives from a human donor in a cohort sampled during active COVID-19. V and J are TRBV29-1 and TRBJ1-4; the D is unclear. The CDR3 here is CSVDSGEKLFF. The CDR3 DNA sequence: TGCAGCGTTGATTCGGGAGAAAAACTGTTTTTT.